The present T cell receptor beta chain was sequenced within a study of T-cell reconstitution after alpha-beta-depleted transplantation in children. Notes on the study in general: Alpha-beta T cells present about two months after transplant were reported to originate from several hundred expanded graft clones.

Construction of the TCRbeta library involved unique molecular identifiers. TCRdb re-called the PCR reads through MiXCR, storing one row per CDR3 protein. This table holds under 300,000 distinct CDR3 sequences, more than 9% found once. This CDR3 is 14 amino acids long. The germline V and J ends were trimmed by 3 bases and 0 bases, with 6 bases remaining between them. The V gene's germline CDR1 is SNHLY and CDR2 FYNNEI. This clonotype was detected ten times or more. Its specificity is not known. This clonotype was sampled from a male patient aged 2-9 years who had a stem cell transplant for chronic granulomatous disease, so the T cells may come from the graft donor. The sequences come from peripheral blood, collected 180 days after TCRalphabeta/CD19-depleted stem cell transplant. The chain has TRBV2 and TRBJ1-5; D gene unclear. CDR3: CASSDQNSNQPQHF. CDR3 nucleotide sequence: TGTGCCAGCAGTGACCAGAATAGCAATCAGCCCCAGCATTTT.